This T cell receptor (beta chain) was identified in a study of cytomegalovirus exposure and HLA in healthy donors. General study points: One variant, a missense change in DCLRE1C, was linked in a later analysis to TCR beta V- and J-gene trimming. Earlier findings revealed that most TCR beta V segments proved productive either about 87% or about 30% of the time.

Between the trimmed V and J ends, which lost 7 bases and 8 bases, there was a span of 17 bases. The CDR3 runs to 13 residues. Germline values: CDR1 MDHEN, CDR2 SYDVKM. As concerns this clone: Its antigen remains unknown.

When sampled, the donors appeared nominally healthy, though they likely had unrecorded immune exposures. The study did not record CMV serostatus for this donor. Amplification used 60 Vbeta primers and 13 Jbeta primers. Generated by immunoSEQ multiplex PCR, the TCRdb table keeps only in-frame clones and is missing some. The data hold about 94,000 clones, with 81% observed a single time. The specimen sequenced was PBMCs. The source is a human donor in good health. V is TRBV28 and J is TRBJ1-2; D might be TRBD1 (5 bases). The CDR3: CASTNTGTEGYTF. CDR3 DNA: TGTGCCAGCACCAATACAGGCACGGAGGGCTACACCTTC.